These T cell receptor beta chains were read from a single sample in a study of human T cells and chemical hapten exposure. Each CDR3 protein gets one entry after TCRdb re-called the RACE reads with MiXCR. The table lists tens of thousands of distinct CDR3 sequences, about 11% of them singletons, with roughly 4% in the top ten. The sample in question was whole blood, obtained in connection with sensitization to the hapten diphenylcyclopropenone (DPC). These receptor sequences come from a middle-aged woman with alopecia areata. Some clones in this sample may be carry-over from other donors' samples. CDR3s include the opening cysteine and the closing phenylalanine or tryptophan. The order of the fields is J gene, V gene, clone size, CDR3 length, D gene, CDR3 protein, CDR3 DNA. D genes are given only for firm matches. Clone size is shown for a subset of rows, as once, few, many or a class of expanded clone.

TRBJ1-5 | TRBV7-2 | many | 13 | - | CASSPDFNQPQHF | TGTGCCAGCAGCCCAGACTTCAATCAGCCCCAGCATTTT
TRBJ1-1 | TRBV7-8 | many | 18 | TRBD1 | CASSLVVQGGLMNTEAFF | TGTGCCAGCAGCTTAGTGGTCCAAGGGGGCCTAATGAACACTGAAGCTTTCTTT
TRBJ1-2 | TRBV4-3 | many | 14 | - | CASSQDARGYGYTF | TGCGCCAGCAGCCAAGATGCGCGGGGCTATGGCTACACCTTC
TRBJ2-5 | TRBV30 | - | 14 | - | CASQEWGGHETQYF | TGTGCCTCCCAGGAGTGGGGGGGGCACGAGACCCAGTACTTC
TRBJ2-5 | TRBV10-3 | - | 15 | TRBD2 | CATGSSGGNQETLYF | TGTGCCACCGGATCTAGCGGGGGGAACCAAGAGACCCTGTACTTC
TRBJ2-3 | TRBV6-1 | - | 15 | - | CASSEGVGGTDTQYF | TGTGCCAGCAGTGAAGGGGTAGGGGGCACAGATACGCAGTATTTT
TRBJ2-2 | TRBV7-9 | many | 16 | TRBD2 | CASSLGGSTNTGELFF | TGTGCCAGCAGCTTAGGCGGGAGCACGAACACCGGGGAGCTGTTTTTT
TRBJ2-3 | TRBV7-6 | few | 15 | - | CASSLGTRSTDTQYF | TGTGCCAGCAGCTTAGGGACGAGGAGCACAGATACGCAGTATTTT
TRBJ2-1 | TRBV6-6 | many | 15 | TRBD1 | CASSSAGGSYNEQFF | TGTGCCAGCAGTTCCGCAGGGGGATCCTACAATGAGCAGTTCTTC
TRBJ2-1 | TRBV7-2 | - | 15 | - | CASGPPGSSYNKQFF | TGTGCCAGCGGCCCGCCGGGGAGCTCCTACAATAAGCAGTTCTTC
TRBJ1-4 | TRBV7-8 | few | 15 | - | CASSPRTDTNEKLFF | TGTGCCAGCAGCCCCCGGACAGATACTAATGAAAAACTGTTTTTT
TRBJ2-5 | TRBV28 | many | 13 | - | CASSLWAQETQYF | TGTGCCAGCAGTTTATGGGCACAAGAGACCCAGTACTTC
TRBJ2-7 | TRBV29-1 | - | 14 | - | CSVALAVDSYEQYF | TGCAGCGTTGCCCTTGCGGTGGATTCCTACGAGCAGTACTTC
TRBJ2-5 | TRBV12-3/TRBV12-4 | few | 13 | - | CATRQGNKETQYF | TGTGCCACCCGCCAGGGGAATAAAGAGACCCAGTACTTC
TRBJ2-7 | TRBV7-9 | - | 16 | - | CVSSLAGAGQDYEQYF | TGTGTCAGCAGCTTAGCGGGAGCGGGACAGGACTACGAGCAGTACTTC
TRBJ1-3 | TRBV20-1 | many | 16 | - | CSASPPSSRSGNTIYF | TGCAGTGCTAGTCCGCCCTCCTCACGGTCTGGAAACACCATATATTTT
TRBJ2-1 | TRBV4-3 | few | 15 | TRBD2 | CASSQIQREINEQFF | TGCGCCAGCAGCCAAATCCAGCGGGAGATCAATGAGCAGTTCTTC
TRBJ2-5 | TRBV6-2/TRBV6-3 | few | 13 | - | CASSLDIQETQYF | TGTGCCAGCAGTTTGGACATTCAGGAGACCCAGTACTTC
TRBJ1-1 | TRBV5-5 | - | 14 | - | CASSLVGLNTEAFF | TGTGCCAGCAGCTTGGTGGGCCTTAACACTGAAGCTTTCTTT
TRBJ2-1 | TRBV29-1 | many | 13 | TRBD1 | CSTRDRAYNEQFF | TGCAGCACCCGGGACAGGGCCTACAATGAGCAGTTCTTC
TRBJ2-4 | TRBV12-3/TRBV12-4 | many | 13 | - | CASSLWELNIQYF | TGTGCCAGCAGTTTATGGGAACTAAACATTCAGTACTTC
TRBJ1-1 | TRBV9 | - | 17 | TRBD1 | CASSVALHSQGDTEAFF | TGTGCCAGCAGCGTAGCCCTTCATTCCCAGGGGGACACTGAAGCTTTCTTT
TRBJ2-5 | TRBV14 | many | 15 | TRBD1 | CASSPGQIYQETQYF | TGTGCCAGCAGCCCGGGACAGATATACCAAGAGACCCAGTACTTC
TRBJ2-7 | TRBV6-5 | many | 15 | TRBD2 | CASSYKTGGSYEQYF | TGTGCCAGCAGTTATAAAACGGGAGGTTCCTACGAGCAGTACTTC
TRBJ1-1 | TRBV9 | - | 14 | - | CASSVAGVKTEAFF | TGTGCCAGCAGCGTAGCCGGGGTGAAGACTGAAGCTTTCTTT
TRBJ2-1 | TRBV5-1 | few | 20 | TRBD2 | CASSTTGAGRMTSGYNEQFF | TGCGCCAGCAGCACAACAGGAGCAGGGAGGATGACTAGCGGTTACAATGAGCAGTTCTTC
TRBJ1-1 | TRBV7-2 | many | 13 | - | CASSYELNTEAFF | TGTGCCAGCAGCTATGAACTGAACACTGAAGCTTTCTTT
TRBJ2-3 | TRBV11-2 | many | 15 | - | CASSLLAKLTDTQYF | TGTGCCAGCAGCCTTCTAGCGAAGCTCACAGATACGCAGTATTTT
TRBJ2-7 | TRBV20-1 | few | 15 | - | CSARDHRGSSYEQYF | TGCAGTGCTAGAGATCATAGGGGAAGCTCCTACGAGCAGTACTTC
TRBJ2-5 | TRBV2 | many | 15 | TRBD1 | CASQTKGARMETQYF | TGTGCCAGCCAAACTAAGGGGGCGCGTATGGAGACCCAGTACTTC
TRBJ2-3 | TRBV5-1 | many | 15 | - | CASSLGSGAPDTQYF | TGCGCCAGCAGCTTGGGGTCGGGAGCCCCAGATACGCAGTATTTT
TRBJ2-1 | TRBV20-1 | many | 11 | - | CSARRAREQFF | TGCAGTGCTAGAAGGGCGCGTGAGCAGTTCTTC
TRBJ1-4 | TRBV24-1 | many | 14 | - | CATRPQGRDEKLFF | TGTGCCACCAGACCACAGGGCCGGGATGAAAAACTGTTTTTT
TRBJ2-1 | TRBV9 | few | 17 | - | CASSLRGAGRSYNEQFF | TGTGCCAGCAGCCTCCGGGGGGCCGGGCGGTCCTACAATGAGCAGTTCTTC
TRBJ2-3 | TRBV7-2 | - | 13 | - | CASSFDRTDTQYF | TGTGCCAGCAGCTTCGACCGCACAGATACGCAGTATTTT
TRBJ1-1 | TRBV6-5 | few | 15 | - | CASSPGGRRNTEAFF | TGTGCCAGCAGTCCCGGGGGGAGGCGGAACACTGAAGCTTTCTTT
TRBJ2-1 | TRBV2 | - | 13 | TRBD2 | CASTPGTSEEQFF | TGTGCCAGCACACCCGGGACTAGCGAGGAGCAGTTCTTC
TRBJ2-3 | TRBV11-2 | - | 15 | - | CASSLGVTGTDTQYF | TGTGCCAGCAGCTTAGGCGTCACTGGCACAGATACGCAGTATTTT
TRBJ1-1 | TRBV28 | few | 14 | - | CASSPRVYPTEAFF | TGTGCCAGCAGCCCCCGCGTTTATCCCACTGAAGCTTTCTTT
TRBJ2-3 | TRBV28 | - | 13 | - | CALRGGTADTQYF | TGTGCCCTTAGAGGGGGGACCGCAGATACGCAGTATTTT
TRBJ2-5 | TRBV7-9 | many | 13 | - | CASSLSPSETQYF | TGTGCCAGCAGCTTATCCCCATCCGAGACCCAGTACTTC
TRBJ2-1 | TRBV19 | - | 17 | TRBD2 | CASSMGLAGAGRREQFF | TGTGCCAGTAGTATGGGGCTAGCGGGGGCAGGTAGACGCGAGCAGTTCTTC
TRBJ1-1 | TRBV19 | few | 14 | - | CASSIAAGPTEAFF | TGTGCCAGTAGTATAGCGGCGGGCCCCACTGAAGCTTTCTTT
TRBJ1-1 | TRBV28 | - | 13 | - | CASLGHPNTEAFF | TGTGCCAGCCTGGGACATCCCAACACTGAAGCTTTCTTT
TRBJ2-2 | TRBV5-1 | many | 17 | TRBD2 | CASSANPTSLVTGELFF | TGCGCCAGCAGCGCGAACCCGACTAGCTTGGTCACCGGGGAGCTGTTTTTT
TRBJ2-2 | TRBV29-1 | - | 14 | - | CSVEDLGETGELFF | TGCAGCGTTGAAGATCTCGGGGAGACCGGGGAGCTGTTTTTT
TRBJ2-1 | TRBV7-2 | few | 14 | - | CASSLSGEYNEQFF | TGTGCCAGCAGCTTGTCAGGCGAGTACAATGAGCAGTTCTTC
TRBJ2-5 | TRBV5-6 | - | 14 | - | CASSYRDTQETQYF | TGTGCCAGCAGCTACAGAGACACCCAAGAGACCCAGTACTTC
TRBJ1-2 | TRBV6-5 | - | 18 | - | CASSYRGGPGRKNYGYTF | TGTGCCAGCAGTTACAGAGGGGGGCCGGGACGGAAGAACTATGGCTACACCTTC
TRBJ2-1 | TRBV20-1 | - | 18 | TRBD2 | CSARASGGDRSSYNEQFF | TGCAGTGCGAGAGCTAGCGGGGGGGATAGGAGCTCCTACAATGAGCAGTTCTTC
TRBJ2-7 | TRBV7-2 | - | 14 | TRBD2 | CASSQSGRRYEQYF | TGTGCCAGCAGTCAAAGCGGGAGACGTTACGAGCAGTACTTC
TRBJ2-1 | TRBV19 | many | 15 | TRBD2 | CASSTGGVSYNEQFF | TGTGCCAGTAGTACGGGGGGAGTCTCCTACAATGAGCAGTTCTTC
TRBJ1-1 | TRBV24-1 | many | 15 | - | CATSGPLGEDTEAFF | TGTGCCACCAGTGGTCCTCTGGGGGAGGATACTGAAGCTTTCTTT